This is a list of T cell receptor beta chains from one sample in a study of regulatory T cells in long-lasting Graves disease. TCRdb reanalysed the multiplex PCR reads using MiXCR and keeps one entry per CDR3 protein. The data show around 320,000 distinct CDR3 sequences, approximately 15% seen once. These same records also appear under a second study, on T cells in Graves' hyperthyroidism and ophthalmopathy.

Sample: peripheral blood mononuclear cells (PBMCs), taken at new diagnosis, from a patient treated with antithyroid drugs. The source of these receptors is a middle-aged man with Graves disease. Each CDR3 is given with its conserved first and last residue. Fields, in order: clone size, J gene, V gene, D gene, CDR3 protein, CDR3 DNA. A D gene is named only where the DNA matches it firmly. Size tells how often a clone was seen (once, few, many) or the class of an expanded clone, and some rows leave it out.

many	TRBJ2-2	TRBV5-1	-	CASSLEAGNTGELFF	TGCGCCAGCAGCTTGGAGGCAGGGAACACCGGGGAGCTGTTTTTT
many	TRBJ2-3	TRBV7-9	TRBD1	CASSLSLTGGTDTQYF	TGTGCCAGCAGCTTATCGCTTACAGGGGGTACAGATACGCAGTATTTT
many	TRBJ1-5	TRBV2	-	CASKVHGGNNQPQHF	TGTGCCAGCAAGGTCCACGGGGGTAACAACCAGCCCCAGCATTTT
-	TRBJ2-2	TRBV12-3/TRBV12-4	TRBD1	CASRPGQIGAGELFF	TGTGCCAGCAGGCCGGGACAGATCGGGGCCGGGGAGCTGTTTTTT
many	TRBJ2-7	TRBV5-1	TRBD1	CASSSQGQDYEQYF	TGCGCCAGCAGCTCCCAGGGACAGGACTACGAGCAGTACTTC
-	TRBJ1-5	TRBV27	-	CASRTGAWPQHF	TGTGCCAGCAGAACCGGGGCATGGCCCCAGCATTTT
-	TRBJ2-6	TRBV30	TRBD1	CAWSAGTGVSGANVLTF	TGTGCCTGGAGTGCCGGGACAGGGGTATCTGGGGCCAACGTCCTGACTTTC
many	TRBJ1-1	TRBV3-1	-	CASSQGQNTEAFF	TGTGCCAGCAGCCAAGGACAGAACACTGAAGCTTTCTTT
many	TRBJ2-2	TRBV27	-	CASTTTYYTGELFF	TGTGCCAGCACCACTACCTACTACACCGGGGAGCTGTTTTTT
many	TRBJ2-7	TRBV15	TRBD1	CATSRHRGSGSYEQYF	TGTGCCACCAGCAGGCACAGGGGCTCGGGGTCCTACGAGCAGTACTTC
many	TRBJ2-5	TRBV28	-	CASSGDTGWETQYF	TGTGCCAGCAGTGGCGATACAGGGTGGGAGACCCAGTACTTC
many	TRBJ2-1	TRBV6-5	TRBD1	CASSYGRGQNNEQFF	TGTGCCAGCAGTTACGGACGGGGACAGAACAATGAGCAGTTCTTC
few	TRBJ1-5	TRBV14	-	CASSQDNGGPQHF	TGTGCCAGCAGCCAAGATAACGGGGGGCCCCAGCATTTT
few	TRBJ2-7	TRBV12-3/TRBV12-4	TRBD1	CASTSTGTGGREQYF	TGTGCCAGCACCAGTACCGGGACAGGGGGCCGTGAGCAGTACTTC
few	TRBJ2-1	TRBV2	-	CASSAGGREQFF	TGTGCCAGCAGTGCTGGGGGCCGGGAGCAGTTCTTC
-	TRBJ2-7	TRBV15	-	CATSRDLLGTANEQYF	TGTGCCACCAGCAGAGATCTCTTGGGGACCGCAAACGAGCAGTACTTC
-	TRBJ1-2	TRBV6-1	TRBD1	CASSAPGTGSLTSGYTF	TGTGCCAGCAGTGCCCCCGGGACAGGTTCCCTAACAAGTGGCTACACCTTC
-	TRBJ2-7	TRBV20-1	-	CSADSGGPYEQYF	TGCAGTGCTGATTCGGGGGGCCCCTACGAGCAGTACTTC
many	TRBJ1-2	TRBV3-1	-	CASSQGSKILHGYTF	TGTGCCAGCAGCCAAGGATCAAAGATACTACATGGCTACACCTTC
few	TRBJ2-3	TRBV6-1	-	CASKEGATTDTQYF	TGTGCCAGCAAGGAGGGGGCGACCACAGATACGCAGTATTTT
many	TRBJ1-5	TRBV12-5	-	CASGPPGQTSNQPQHF	TGTGCTAGTGGCCCCCCCGGACAGACTAGCAATCAGCCCCAGCATTTT